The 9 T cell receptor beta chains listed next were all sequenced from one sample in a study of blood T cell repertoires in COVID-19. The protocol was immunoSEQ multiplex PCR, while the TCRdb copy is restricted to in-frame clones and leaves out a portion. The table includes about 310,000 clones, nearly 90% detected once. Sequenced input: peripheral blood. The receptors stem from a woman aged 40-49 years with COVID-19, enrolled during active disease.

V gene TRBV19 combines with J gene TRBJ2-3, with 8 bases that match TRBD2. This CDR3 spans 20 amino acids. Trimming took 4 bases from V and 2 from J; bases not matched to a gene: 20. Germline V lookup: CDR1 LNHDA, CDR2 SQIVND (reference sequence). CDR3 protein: CASSTLFLSGRPTSTDTQYF. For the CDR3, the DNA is TGTGCCAGTAGTACCCTTTTTCTGAGCGGGAGACCCACCTCCACAGATACGCAGTATTTT. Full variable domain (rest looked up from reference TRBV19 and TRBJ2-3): DGGITQSPKYLFRKEGQNVTLSCEQNLNHDAMYWYRQDPGQGLRLIYYSQIVNDFQKGDIAEGYSVSREKKESFPLTVTSAQKNPTAFYLCASSTLFLSGRPTSTDTQYFGPGTRLTVL.

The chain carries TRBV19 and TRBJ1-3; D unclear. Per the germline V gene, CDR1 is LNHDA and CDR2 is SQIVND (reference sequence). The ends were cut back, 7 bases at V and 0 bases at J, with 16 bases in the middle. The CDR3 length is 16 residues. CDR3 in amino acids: CASNPISVSSGNTIYF. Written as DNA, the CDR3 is TGTGCCAGTAATCCGATCTCTGTCAGCTCTGGAAACACCATATATTTT.

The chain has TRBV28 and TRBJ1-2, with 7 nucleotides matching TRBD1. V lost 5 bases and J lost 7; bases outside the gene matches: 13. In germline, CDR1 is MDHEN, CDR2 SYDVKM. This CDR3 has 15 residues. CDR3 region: CASSLRQGGLSGYTF. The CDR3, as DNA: TGTGCCAGCAGTCTCCGACAAGGGGGCCTCAGTGGCTACACCTTC.

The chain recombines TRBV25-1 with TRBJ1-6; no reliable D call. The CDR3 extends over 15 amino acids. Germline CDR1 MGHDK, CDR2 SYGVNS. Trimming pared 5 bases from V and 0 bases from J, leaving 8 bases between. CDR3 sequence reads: CASSRESSYNSPLHF. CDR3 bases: TGTGCCAGCAGTAGAGAGAGCTCCTATAATTCACCCCTCCACTTT.

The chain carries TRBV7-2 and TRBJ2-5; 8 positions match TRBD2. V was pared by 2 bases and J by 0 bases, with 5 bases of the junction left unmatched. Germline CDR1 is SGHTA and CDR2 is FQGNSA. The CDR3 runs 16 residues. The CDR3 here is CASSLTGGPYQETQYF. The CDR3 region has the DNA TGTGCCAGCAGCTTAACGGGGGGGCCGTACCAAGAGACCCAGTACTTC.

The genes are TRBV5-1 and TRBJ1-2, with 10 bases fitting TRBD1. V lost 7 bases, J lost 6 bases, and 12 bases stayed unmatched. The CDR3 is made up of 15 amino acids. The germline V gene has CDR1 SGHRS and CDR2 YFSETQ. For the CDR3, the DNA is TGCGCCAGCGAGCCTGGGGACAGGGGAGCCCATGGCTACACCTTC. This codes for CASEPGDRGAHGYTF. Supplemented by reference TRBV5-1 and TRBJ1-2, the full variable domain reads KAGVTQTPRYLIKTRGQQVTLSCSPISGHRSVSWYQQTPGQGLQFLFEYFSETQRNKGNFPGRFSGRQFSNSRSEMNVSTLELGDSALYLCASEPGDRGAHGYTFGSGTRLTVV.

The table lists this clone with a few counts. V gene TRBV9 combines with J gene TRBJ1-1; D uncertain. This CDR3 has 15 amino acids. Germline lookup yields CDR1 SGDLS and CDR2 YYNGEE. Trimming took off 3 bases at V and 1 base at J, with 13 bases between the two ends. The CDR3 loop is CASSAQGVPNTEAFF. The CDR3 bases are TGTGCCAGCAGCGCCCAAGGAGTACCGAACACTGAAGCTTTCTTT.

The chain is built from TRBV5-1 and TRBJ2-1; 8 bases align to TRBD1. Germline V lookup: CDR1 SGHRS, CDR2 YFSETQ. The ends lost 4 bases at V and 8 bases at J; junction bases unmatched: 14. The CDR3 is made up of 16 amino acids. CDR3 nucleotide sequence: TGCGCCAGCAGCCCGGGACAGGACCTTCGTTACGATGAGCAGTTCTTC. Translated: CASSPGQDLRYDEQFF.

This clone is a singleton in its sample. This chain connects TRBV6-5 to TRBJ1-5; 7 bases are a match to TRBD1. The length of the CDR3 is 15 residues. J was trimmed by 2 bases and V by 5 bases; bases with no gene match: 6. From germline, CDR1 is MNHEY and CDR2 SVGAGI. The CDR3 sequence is CASSQQGYGNQPQHF. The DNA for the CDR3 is TGTGCCAGCAGTCAACAGGGGTATGGCAATCAGCCCCAGCATTTT.